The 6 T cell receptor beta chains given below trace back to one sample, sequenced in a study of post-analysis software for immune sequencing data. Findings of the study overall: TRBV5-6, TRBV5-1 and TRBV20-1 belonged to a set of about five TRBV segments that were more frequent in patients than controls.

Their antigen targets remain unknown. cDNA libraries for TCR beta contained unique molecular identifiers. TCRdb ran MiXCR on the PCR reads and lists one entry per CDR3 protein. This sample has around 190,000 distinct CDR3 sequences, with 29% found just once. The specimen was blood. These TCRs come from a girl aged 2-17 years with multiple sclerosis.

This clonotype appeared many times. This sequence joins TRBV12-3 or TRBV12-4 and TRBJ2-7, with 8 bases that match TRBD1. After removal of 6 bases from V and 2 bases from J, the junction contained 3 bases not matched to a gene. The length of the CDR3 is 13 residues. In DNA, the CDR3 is TGTGCCAGCAGGACGACAGGGGCCTACGAGCAGTACTTC. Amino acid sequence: CASRTTGAYEQYF.

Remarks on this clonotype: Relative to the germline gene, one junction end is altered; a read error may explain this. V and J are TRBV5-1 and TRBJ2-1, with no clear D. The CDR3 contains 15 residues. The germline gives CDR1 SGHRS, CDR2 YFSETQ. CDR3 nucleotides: TGCGCCAACAGCTTGGACCAAATCTACTACAATGAGCAGTTCTTC. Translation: CANSLDQIYYNEQFF.

The CDR3 DNA reads as TGTGCCAGCAGCCAAGTGGCGGGAGGTATCCGTGAGCAGTTCTTC. The encoded protein is CASSQVAGGIREQFF. This chain joins TRBV3-1 and TRBJ2-1; 8 bases agree with TRBD2. Germline loops: CDR1 LGHDT, CDR2 YNNKEL (reference sequence). Trimming at V came to 1 base and at J to 9 bases, leaving 8 bases not matched to a gene. CDR3 length: 15 residues.

The CDR3 spells CSARVRRKGGQSKMNTEAFF. CDR3 in DNA: TGCAGTGCTAGGGTTCGGAGGAAAGGGGGACAGTCAAAAATGAACACTGAAGCTTTCTTT. The chain has TRBV20-1 and TRBJ1-1; 7 bases map to TRBD1. This CDR3 is built from 20 residues. The V gene end was trimmed by 3 bases and the J gene end by 0 bases; junction bases not matched to a gene: 22. The germline V gene encodes CDR1 DFQATT and CDR2 SNEGSKA (reference sequence).

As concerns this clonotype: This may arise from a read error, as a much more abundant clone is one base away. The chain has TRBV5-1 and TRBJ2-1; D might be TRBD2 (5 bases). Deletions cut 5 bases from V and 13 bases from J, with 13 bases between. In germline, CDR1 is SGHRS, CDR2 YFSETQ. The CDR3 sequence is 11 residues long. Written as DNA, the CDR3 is TGCGCCAGCAGACGGGAAGAGACCCAGTTCTTC. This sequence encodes CASRREETQFF.

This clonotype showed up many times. The CDR3 here is CASSPDVGEKLFF. CDR3 sequence (DNA): TGTGCCAGCAGTCCGGACGTAGGTGAAAAACTGTTTTTT. V usage is TRBV12-3 or TRBV12-4 and J usage is TRBJ1-4, with unresolved D. Trimming removed 5 bases from V and 7 bases from J, with 11 bases in between. The CDR3 contains 13 residues.